These 32 T cell receptor beta chains were all obtained from the same sample, sequenced in a study of blood T cell repertoires in COVID-19 (dated by TCRdb to between 2020 and 2021). The library was prepared using the immunoSEQ multiplex PCR assay. Held by TCRdb, this immuneACCESS table contains in-frame sequences only and omits some clones. Under half of the omission traces to an unresolved V gene where checked; the cause of the rest is unknown. The sample records about 240,000 clones, approximately 78% of which are singletons. Roughly 12% of the sample belongs to the ten largest clones. The sample taken for sequencing was peripheral blood. These receptors came from a woman in her sixties or seventies with active or convalescent COVID-19.

This clone was observed a handful of times. The J gene is TRBJ1-5, the V gene TRBV30; D not certain. Germline lookup yields CDR1 GTSNPN and CDR2 SVGIG (reference sequence). Trimming shortened V by 2 bases and J by 2 bases, and 19 bases separated the two germline ends. This CDR3 has 17 amino acids. The CDR3 loop reads CAWSPRERASGNQPQHF. The CDR3, as DNA: TGTGCCTGGAGTCCCCGTGAGAGAGCTAGCGGCAATCAGCCCCAGCATTTT.

The CDR3 coding sequence is TGTGCCAGCAGCTTGAGCAGGCTGAAGACCTACGAGCAGTACTTC. As protein: CASSLSRLKTYEQYF. This chain connects TRBV5-6 to TRBJ2-7; D is uncertain. The CDR3 has 15 amino acids. Germline assignment: CDR1 SGHDT and CDR2 YYEEEE. Trimming took off 1 base at V and 2 bases at J, with 13 bases between the two ends.

The genes are TRBV7-6 and TRBJ2-3; 7 positions agree with TRBD2. The germline V gene encodes CDR1 SGHVS and CDR2 FNYEAQ. CDR3 length equals 13 residues. J was trimmed by 6 bases and V by 1 base; bases with no gene match: 1. The CDR3 reads CASSLVLADTQYF. DNA of the CDR3: TGTGCCAGCAGCTTAGTACTAGCGGATACGCAGTATTTT.

V is TRBV7-9 and J is TRBJ1-2, with D unclear. V was clipped by 1 base and J by 2 bases, with 5 bases between them. Germline lookup yields CDR1 SEHNR and CDR2 FQNEAQ (reference sequence). The CDR3 runs 13 residues. CDR3 residues: CASSLEQNYGYTF. The DNA of the CDR3 is TGTGCCAGCAGCTTAGAACAGAACTATGGCTACACCTTC.

This rearrangement joins TRBV2 to TRBJ1-6, with D tentatively TRBD1 (5 bases). Germline V gene lookup returns CDR1 SNHLY and CDR2 FYNNEI. This CDR3 is 16 amino acids long. The V end was cut by 7 bases, the J end by 3 bases, with 16 bases between. CDR3 nucleotides: TGTGCCAGCAAGATAACAGGCCAGGGCTATAATTCACCCCTCCACTTT. As protein: CASKITGQGYNSPLHF.

This chain uses TRBV4-3 with TRBJ1-2, with 10 bases that match TRBD1. The V and J ends lost 0 bases and 2 bases, in that order; junction bases with no gene match: 15. Germline V gene data show CDR1 as LGHNA and CDR2 as YSLEER. The CDR3 spans 20 residues. The CDR3 sequence is CASSQDGTAGTGVTNYGYTF. CDR3 sequence (DNA): TGCGCCAGCAGCCAAGATGGCACAGCAGGGACAGGGGTGACAAACTATGGCTACACCTTC.

This clone was counted a single time. The chain employs TRBV6-5 and TRBJ1-5; D uncertain. The CDR3 covers 12 residues. Looked up from germline, CDR1 is MNHEY and CDR2 is SVGAGI. The germline V and J ends were trimmed by 6 bases and 5 bases, with 8 bases remaining between them. CDR3 residues: CASRISDQPQHF. CDR3 nucleotides: TGTGCCAGCAGGATTTCGGATCAGCCCCAGCATTTT.

J is TRBJ1-2 and V is TRBV18; tentatively, D is TRBD1 (6 bases). Deletions cut 5 bases from V and 6 bases from J, with 16 bases between. This CDR3 is 14 amino acids long. The germline V gene encodes CDR1 KGHSH and CDR2 LQKENI. This chain's CDR3 is CASSATGIGDGYTF. In DNA form, the CDR3 reads TGTGCCAGCTCAGCTACAGGGATCGGAGATGGCTACACCTTC.

DNA for the CDR3: TGCGCCAGCAGCCAAGCCGCGTCGGAGCCGGAGACCCAGTACTTC. Protein: CASSQAASEPETQYF. The chain carries TRBV4-1 and TRBJ2-5; D not certain. The germline gives CDR1 MGHRA, CDR2 YSYEKL. The CDR3 contains 15 residues. Trimming removed 1 base from V and 5 bases from J, with 14 bases in between.

The chain has TRBV2 and TRBJ1-2, with 7 bases fitting TRBD1. CDR3 size: 12 residues. In germline, CDR1 is SNHLY, CDR2 FYNNEI. V lost 8 bases, J lost 7 bases, and 7 bases stayed unmatched. CDR3 sequence: CASWDSGVGYTF. The CDR3 bases are TGTGCCAGCTGGGACAGCGGAGTTGGCTACACCTTC.

J is TRBJ1-1 and V is TRBV6-5; a weak D match, TRBD1 (5 bases). Trimming cost V 5 bases and J 0 bases, with 13 bases left between them. Per the germline V gene, CDR1 is MNHEY and CDR2 is SVGAGI. The CDR3 runs to 15 residues. In DNA form, the CDR3 reads TGTGCCAGCAGTAAGTCGACAGATATGAACACTGAAGCTTTCTTT. It yields the protein CASSKSTDMNTEAFF.

This chain links TRBV7-2 with TRBJ2-2; TRBD1 aligns across 7 bases. J gave up 4 bases and V 3 bases, and 8 bases lay outside the gene matches. CDR1 is SGHTA, CDR2 FQGNSA, per germline. The CDR3 is 16 residues long. CDR3 sequence: CASSFRQGGGTGELFF. The CDR3 nucleotides read TGTGCCAGCAGCTTCAGACAGGGCGGTGGCACCGGGGAGCTGTTTTTT.

This sequence joins TRBV7-9 and TRBJ2-2; possible D gene TRBD1, 6 bases. V lost 3 bases to trimming and J lost 6 bases, with 20 bases between them. CDR1 and CDR2 from the germline V gene are SEHNR and FQNEAQ (reference sequence). The CDR3 length is 17 residues. Here the CDR3 DNA reads TGTGCCAGCAGCTTTTCCGGAGGCAGGGGCTCTCCCGGGGAGCTGTTTTTT. It is translated as CASSFSGGRGSPGELFF.

This sequence joins TRBV7-6 and TRBJ1-4, with 9 positions matching TRBD1. The J segment lost 7 bases and the V segment lost 3 bases, leaving 6 bases of the junction unmatched. The germline gives CDR1 SGHVS, CDR2 FNYEAQ. This CDR3 has 15 residues. DNA for the CDR3: TGTGCCAGCAGCTTCCGACAGGGGGGCCCTGAAAAACTGTTTTTT. The encoded protein is CASSFRQGGPEKLFF.

V gene TRBV7-2 combines with J gene TRBJ2-1; 9 bases match TRBD1. The germline gives CDR1 SGHTA, CDR2 FQGNSA. The CDR3 loop spans 14 amino acids. Losses at the gene ends were 6 bases for V and 7 bases for J; bases not matched to a gene: 7. The CDR3 coding sequence is TGTGCCAGCAGACGTACAGGGGGCGGGAATGAGCAGTTCTTC. Protein product: CASRRTGGGNEQFF.

CDR3 region: CASSLQGTYTDTQYF. The CDR3 DNA reads as TGTGCCAGCAGCTTACAGGGGACCTACACAGATACGCAGTATTTT. This sequence joins TRBV11-2 and TRBJ2-3; D might be TRBD1 (6 bases). Between the trimmed V and J ends, which lost 2 bases and 2 bases, there was a span of 11 bases. CDR3 length: 15 residues. Germline CDR1 and CDR2: SGHAT and FQNNGV.

This rearrangement joins TRBV7-8 to TRBJ1-6; perhaps TRBD1 as D (5 bases). Germline loops: CDR1 SGHVS, CDR2 FQNEAQ. This CDR3 has 16 residues. V lost 5 bases and J 5 bases, leaving 16 bases between the germline ends. The CDR3: CASSTTPLGDNSPLHF. CDR3 bases: TGTGCCAGCAGCACGACACCCCTAGGGGATAATTCACCCCTCCACTTT.

This clone was picked up a small number of times. The rearrangement joins TRBV13 to TRBJ1-6; D is ambiguous. CDR3 size: 13 residues. CDR1 PRHDT and CDR2 FYEKMQ come from the germline V gene (reference sequence). Trimming removed 3 bases at V and 7 bases at J, with 7 bases between. This CDR3 reads CASSLMANSPLHF. CDR3 nucleotides: TGTGCCAGCAGCTTGATGGCCAATTCACCCCTCCACTTT.

V usage is TRBV19 and J usage is TRBJ1-3; 7 bases are shared with TRBD1. The CDR3 has 19 amino acids. With 6 bases clipped from V and 0 bases from J, the junction kept 17 bases outside the gene matches. CDR1 is LNHDA and CDR2 is SQIVND in the germline V gene (reference sequence). The CDR3, as DNA: TGTGCCAGTAGAGGGGGGAGACAGGGATTCCGGTCCTCTGGAAACACCATATATTTT. Translation gives CASRGGRQGFRSSGNTIYF.

V gene TRBV15 combines with J gene TRBJ2-1; a possible D gene is TRBD2 (6 bases). Germline V gene sequence: CDR1 LNHNV, CDR2 YYDKDF (reference sequence). The CDR3 is 15 residues long. Trimming left V 3 bases short and J 2 bases short, with 11 bases between. CDR3 sequence: CATSSRGSAYNEQFF. In DNA form, the CDR3 reads TGTGCCACCAGCAGTCGGGGGTCGGCCTACAATGAGCAGTTCTTC.

The chain couples TRBV30 to TRBJ1-1; D might be TRBD1 (5 bases). Germline loops: CDR1 GTSNPN, CDR2 SVGIG (reference sequence). This CDR3 is 13 amino acids long. The ends were cut back, 1 base at V and 8 bases at J, with 14 bases in the middle. CDR3 protein: CAWSDGGRIEAFF. In DNA, the CDR3 is TGTGCCTGGAGTGACGGGGGACGGATAGAAGCTTTCTTT.

The rearrangement uses TRBV5-1 and TRBJ2-3; D might be TRBD1 (5 bases). CDR3 length: 15 residues. Germline V gives CDR1 SGHRS, CDR2 YFSETQ. Trimming left V 0 bases short and J 5 bases short, with 13 bases between. The CDR3 nucleotides are TGCGCCAGCAGCTTGGGGCAGGGTAATGGAGATACGCAGTATTTT. Its protein is CASSLGQGNGDTQYF.

This clone has just one count. V gene TRBV4-3 combines with J gene TRBJ2-6; TRBD1 agrees at 9 bases. V lost 3 bases, J lost 0 bases, and 6 bases stayed unmatched. This CDR3 comprises 18 residues. In germline, CDR1 is LGHNA, CDR2 YSLEER. Here the CDR3 reads CASSQGQGPLSGANVLTF. Here the CDR3 DNA reads TGCGCCAGCAGCCAGGGACAGGGACCCCTCTCTGGGGCCAACGTCCTGACTTTC.

The chain couples TRBV3-1 (or the pseudogene TRBV3-2) to TRBJ1-2; no definite D call. Trimming removed 3 bases at V and 3 bases at J, with 14 bases between. This CDR3 comprises 15 residues. Germline values: CDR1 LGHDT, CDR2 YNNKEL (reference sequence). The CDR3 sequence: CASSHAPRADYGYTF. The CDR3 nucleotides are TGTGCCAGCAGCCATGCCCCAAGAGCCGACTATGGCTACACCTTC.

In its sample, this clone was seen once. The genes are TRBV7-9 and TRBJ1-2; D might be TRBD1 (5 bases). This CDR3 has 12 residues. Trimming removed 5 bases at V and 7 bases at J, with 11 bases between. The V gene's germline CDR1 is SEHNR and CDR2 FQNEAQ (reference sequence). In DNA, the CDR3 is TGTGCCAGCAGCCCCGGGGGAACTGGCTACACCTTC. It is translated as CASSPGGTGYTF.

The chain has TRBV5-1 and TRBJ1-1, with D possibly TRBD1 on 6 matching bases. The germline V gene has CDR1 SGHRS and CDR2 YFSETQ. This CDR3 is built from 15 residues. V was cut by 1 base and J by 4 bases, with 14 bases left in between. The CDR3 spells CASSLQGTEITEAFF. The CDR3 DNA follows: TGCGCCAGCAGCTTGCAGGGGACGGAGATCACTGAAGCTTTCTTT.

This chain connects TRBV19 to TRBJ1-2, with TRBD1 matching 9 bases. The germline gives CDR1 LNHDA, CDR2 SQIVND (reference sequence). Trimming removed 6 bases from V and 6 bases from J; junction bases left unmatched: 8. The CDR3 has 14 amino acids. Here the CDR3 reads CASRSGTGMDGYTF. The CDR3 region has the DNA TGTGCCAGTAGGAGCGGGACAGGGATGGATGGCTACACCTTC.

The CDR3 bases are TGTGCCAGCTCACGCGGTAACAGGGGTGGAAACGAGCAGTACTTC. This gives the protein CASSRGNRGGNEQYF. V is TRBV18 and J is TRBJ2-7; 7 nucleotides align to TRBD1. Germline CDR1 reads KGHSH; CDR2 reads LQKENI. The CDR3 runs 15 residues. V shed 4 bases, J shed 5 bases, and the junction held 11 bases outside the gene matches.

A single count supports this clone. This chain joins TRBV11-2 and TRBJ2-5; D may be TRBD1 (6 bases). The CDR3 is 14 residues long. The germline V and J ends were trimmed by 5 bases and 5 bases, with 15 bases remaining between them. The germline CDR1 and CDR2 sequences are SGHAT and FQNNGV. The CDR3 loop reads CASSSSGRGETQYF. The CDR3 DNA reads as TGTGCCAGCAGCAGCAGTGGAAGGGGGGAGACCCAGTACTTC.

The rearrangement joins TRBV6-2 or TRBV6-3 to TRBJ1-6, with 11 bases matching TRBD1. Germline V gives CDR1 MNHEY, CDR2 SVGEGT. The CDR3 is 14 amino acids. With V trimmed by 6 bases and J by 10 bases, 5 bases remained unmatched. The DNA for the CDR3 is TGTGCCAGCAGCCTAGGACAGGGGGCCTCACCCCTCCACTTT. Protein sequence: CASSLGQGASPLHF.

V usage is TRBV7-9 and J usage is TRBJ2-5, with 7 bases identical to TRBD1. The V gene's germline CDR1 is SEHNR and CDR2 FQNEAQ (reference sequence). CDR3 length: 15 amino acids. V lost 3 bases, J lost 5 bases, and 9 bases stayed unmatched. The chain's CDR3 is CASSLVRTGGETQYF. DNA of the CDR3: TGTGCCAGCAGCTTGGTTCGGACAGGTGGGGAGACCCAGTACTTC.

This chain connects TRBV7-9 to TRBJ1-2; 10 positions match TRBD1. The V segment lost 1 base and the J segment 2 bases; nucleotides outside the gene matches: 1. The length of the CDR3 is 15 residues. Germline V lookup: CDR1 SEHNR, CDR2 FQNEAQ (reference sequence). As DNA, the CDR3 is TGTGCCAGCAGCTTAGGGGGACAGGGGAACTATGGCTACACCTTC. As protein: CASSLGGQGNYGYTF.